This record looks at one TCR beta chain sequence and its context. The antigen is not known. These data originate in a study of post-analysis software for immune sequencing data. Notes on the study in general: In patients, TRBV5-6, TRBV5-1 and TRBV20-1 belonged to four or five TRBV segments found more frequently than in controls. Relative to controls, patients with multiple sclerosis showed significantly lower normalized Chao1 diversity. Strong co-clustering by F measure linked samples that shared a preparation batch.

Prepared TCR beta cDNA libraries contained unique molecular identifiers. From around 0.96 to 9.9 million T cells, 450,000 to 550,000 cDNA molecules were obtained. TCRdb re-called the PCR reads through MiXCR, storing one row per CDR3 protein. The table includes some 370,000 distinct CDR3 sequences, about a third detected once. Germline-derived CDR1 and CDR2 are SGHRS and YFSETQ. The V gene lost 0 bases and the J gene lost 7 bases, with 9 bases spanning the gap. The length of the CDR3 is 13 residues. This TCR was recovered from a girl under 18 with multiple sclerosis. Sequencing was performed on blood. V usage is TRBV5-1 and J usage is TRBJ2-3; D gene ambiguous. The CDR3 loop reads CASSLGSFNTQYF. The CDR3, as DNA: TGCGCCAGCAGCTTGGGATCGTTCAATACGCAGTATTTT.